The source of this T cell receptor beta chain is a study of response to subunit inactivated influenza vaccine (dated by TCRdb to 2016 to 2018). Notes on the research overall: Deep quantitative profiling of the T cell receptor repertoire was used in the study to follow responses to a trivalent subunit inactivated influenza vaccine. Study-wide conclusions, independent of this receptor: According to the authors, only a limited number of new T cells may be recruited by each seasonal influenza vaccination.

Library preparation used RT-PCR. For sequencing, an Illumina HiSeq 2500 was employed. TCRdb reprocessing: public reads trimmed at Q25 with fastp, clones called with MiXCR, in-frame beta chains kept. All rows with the same CDR3 protein become a single entry with the most common DNA and genes. This sample lists around 300,000 distinct CDR3 sequences; 22% were detected once. Together, the top ten hold approximately 10% of the sample. The CDR3 contains 13 residues, cysteine and phenylalanine counted. The kept DNA is CDR3 alone, 39 bases in frame from the first base. Between the V and J ends, shortened by 4 bases and 2 bases respectively, the junction contains 12 bases. The germline V gene (reference sequence) provides CDR1 DFQATT and CDR2 SNEGSKA. This clonotype was counted ten times or more. This receptor's antigen is unknown. It has no much larger one-base neighbor in the sample; base qualities were not kept.

This chain is built from TRBV20-1 and TRBJ2-7, with TRBD2 tentatively as D gene (6 bases match). Specimen: PBMCs from blood, collected less than 22 months after vaccination. The origin of this receptor is a man between 50 and 70 years old who received an inactivated influenza vaccine. Donor details come from another sample of the same person, matched by shared clones. For the CDR3, the sequence is CSANGLSTYEQYF. The bases read TGCAGTGCTAACGGACTATCCACCTACGAGCAGTACTTC.